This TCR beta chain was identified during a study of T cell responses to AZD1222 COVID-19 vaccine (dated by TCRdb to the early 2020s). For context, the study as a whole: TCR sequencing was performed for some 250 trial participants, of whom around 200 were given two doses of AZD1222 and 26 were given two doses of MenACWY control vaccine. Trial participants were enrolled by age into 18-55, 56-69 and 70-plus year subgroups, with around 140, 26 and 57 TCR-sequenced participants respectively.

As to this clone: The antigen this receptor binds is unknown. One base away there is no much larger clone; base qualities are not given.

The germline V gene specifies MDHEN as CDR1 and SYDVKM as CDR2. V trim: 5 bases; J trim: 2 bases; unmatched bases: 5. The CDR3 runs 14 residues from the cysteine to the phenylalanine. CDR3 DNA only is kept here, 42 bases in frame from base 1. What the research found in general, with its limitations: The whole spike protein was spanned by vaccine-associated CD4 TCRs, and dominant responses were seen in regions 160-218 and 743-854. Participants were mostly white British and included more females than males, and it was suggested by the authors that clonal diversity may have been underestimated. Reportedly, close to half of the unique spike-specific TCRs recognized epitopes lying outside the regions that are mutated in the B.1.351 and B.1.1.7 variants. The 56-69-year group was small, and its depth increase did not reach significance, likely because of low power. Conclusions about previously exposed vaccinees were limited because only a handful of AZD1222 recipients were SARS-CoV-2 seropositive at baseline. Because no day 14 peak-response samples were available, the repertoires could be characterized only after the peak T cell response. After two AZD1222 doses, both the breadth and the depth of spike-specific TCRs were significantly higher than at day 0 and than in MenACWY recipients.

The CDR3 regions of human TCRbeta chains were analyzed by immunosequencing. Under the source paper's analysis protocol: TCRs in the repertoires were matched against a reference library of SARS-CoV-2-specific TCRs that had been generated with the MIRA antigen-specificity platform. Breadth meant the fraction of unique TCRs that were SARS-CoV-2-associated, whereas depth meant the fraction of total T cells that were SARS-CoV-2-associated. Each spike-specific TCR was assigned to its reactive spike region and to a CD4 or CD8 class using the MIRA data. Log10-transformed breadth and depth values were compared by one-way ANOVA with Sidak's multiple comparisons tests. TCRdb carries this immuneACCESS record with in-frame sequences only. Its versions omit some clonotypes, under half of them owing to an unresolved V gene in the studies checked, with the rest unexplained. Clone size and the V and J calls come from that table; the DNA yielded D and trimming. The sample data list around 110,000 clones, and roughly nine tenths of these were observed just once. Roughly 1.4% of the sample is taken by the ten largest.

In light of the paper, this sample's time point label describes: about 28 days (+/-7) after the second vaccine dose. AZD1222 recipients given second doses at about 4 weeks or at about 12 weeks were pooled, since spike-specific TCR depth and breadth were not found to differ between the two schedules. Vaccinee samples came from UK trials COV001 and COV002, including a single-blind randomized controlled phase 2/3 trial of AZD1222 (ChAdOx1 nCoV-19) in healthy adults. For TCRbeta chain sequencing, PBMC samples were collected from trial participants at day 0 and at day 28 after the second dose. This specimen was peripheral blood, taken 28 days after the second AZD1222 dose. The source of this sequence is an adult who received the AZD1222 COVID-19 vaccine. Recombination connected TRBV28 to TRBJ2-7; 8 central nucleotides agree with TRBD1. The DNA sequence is TGTGCCAGCAGTGGGGACAGGAATACCTACGAGCAGTACTTC. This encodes CASSGDRNTYEQYF.